This passage covers 7 T cell receptor beta chains from one sample sequenced in a study of cytomegalovirus exposure and HLA in healthy donors. Primers for the PCR totalled 60 Vbeta and 13 Jbeta. Profiling relied on immunoSEQ multiplex PCR, and the TCRdb table lists in-frame clones only, not all of them. The table has roughly 130,000 clones, around 79% seen once. Sequenced input: PBMCs. The receptors were gathered from a female donor in good health and CMV-seronegative.

This clone was seen a handful of times. The chain carries TRBV6-5 and TRBJ2-7, with 7 nucleotides matching TRBD2. This CDR3 spans 15 amino acids. With 5 bases clipped from V and 0 bases from J, the junction kept 7 bases outside the gene matches. Per the germline V gene, CDR1 is MNHEY and CDR2 is SVGAGI. CDR3 nucleotides: TGTGCCAGCAGTCCCCCAGCGGGACGCTCCTACGAGCAGTACTTC. This sequence encodes CASSPPAGRSYEQYF.

The chain combines TRBV5-6 with TRBJ2-7; D might be TRBD1 (7 bases). There are 17 residues in the CDR3. Germline-derived CDR1 and CDR2 are SGHDT and YYEEEE. The germline V and J ends were trimmed by 6 bases and 4 bases, with 26 bases remaining between them. The CDR3 region is CASTKLRAPGGIYEQYF. Here the CDR3 DNA reads TGTGCCAGCACTAAGTTACGTGCGCCAGGGGGGATATACGAGCAGTACTTC. Combining the CDR3 with reference TRBV5-6 and TRBJ2-7 gives the whole variable domain DAGVTQSPTHLIKTRGQQVTLRCSPKSGHDTVSWYQQALGQGPQFIFQYYEEEERQRGNFPDRFSGHQFPNYSSELNVNALLLGDSALYLCASTKLRAPGGIYEQYFGPGTRLTVT.

This chain links TRBV13 with TRBJ2-5, with TRBD2 matching 10 bases. This CDR3 is built from 17 residues. With 2 bases clipped from V and 3 bases from J, the junction kept 9 bases outside the gene matches. Germline CDR1 PRHDT, CDR2 FYEKMQ (reference sequence). CDR3 residues: CASSLRTSGAGEETQYF. For the CDR3, the DNA is TGTGCCAGCAGCTTAAGAACTAGCGGGGCGGGTGAAGAGACCCAGTACTTC.

The chain employs TRBV7-9 and TRBJ2-5; D is unresolved. The DNA end lines up better with TRBJ2-7; the J call may be wrong. The CDR3 contains 14 residues. Germline V gives CDR1 SEHNR, CDR2 FQNEAQ (reference sequence). CDR3 sequence: CASSLGSTAYEQYF. The CDR3 nucleotides read TGTGCCAGCAGCTTAGGGTCGACTGCCTACGAGCAGTACTTC.

The chain carries TRBV2 and TRBJ2-1; D uncertain. V gave up 0 bases and J gave up 2 bases, with 5 bases separating them. This CDR3 has 14 residues. The V gene's germline CDR1 is SNHLY and CDR2 FYNNEI. The CDR3 DNA is TGTGCCAGCAGTGAAGCGCGAGCCTACAATGAGCAGTTCTTC. This translates into CASSEARAYNEQFF.

This clone was seen only a few times. The chain couples TRBV5-1 to TRBJ2-7; perhaps TRBD2 as D (6 bases). The CDR3 runs 13 residues. Per the germline V gene, CDR1 is SGHRS and CDR2 is YFSETQ. The germline V and J ends were trimmed by 0 bases and 3 bases, with 7 bases remaining between them. CDR3 residues: CASSLGLGYEQYF. DNA for the CDR3: TGCGCCAGCAGCTTGGGACTAGGCTACGAGCAGTACTTC. Looking up the rest from reference TRBV5-1 and TRBJ2-7 gives the full variable domain: KAGVTQTPRYLIKTRGQQVTLSCSPISGHRSVSWYQQTPGQGLQFLFEYFSETQRNKGNFPGRFSGRQFSNSRSEMNVSTLELGDSALYLCASSLGLGYEQYFGPGTRLTVT.

V is TRBV4-3 and J is TRBJ2-6; D gene uncertain. The ends were cut back, 0 bases at V and 1 base at J, with 7 bases in the middle. CDR3 length: 16 amino acids. Germline CDR1 LGHNA, CDR2 YSLEER. The CDR3 sequence is CASSQDTDSGANVLTF. The CDR3 nucleotides are TGCGCCAGCAGCCAAGACACAGATTCTGGGGCCAACGTCCTGACTTTC.